Each of the 21 T cell receptor beta chains below was sequenced from the same sample in a study of cytomegalovirus exposure and HLA in healthy donors. Use of 60 Vbeta and 13 Jbeta primers characterized the PCR. Sequenced by immunoSEQ multiplex PCR; TCRdb stores in-frame clones only, minus some. The sample has around 92,000 clones, over 80% seen once. The sequencing sample was made of PBMCs. The receptor set was obtained from a female donor in good health and CMV-seropositive.

V is TRBV15 and J is TRBJ2-5, with 16 positions matching TRBD2. The CDR3 contains 19 residues. With V trimmed by 0 bases and J by 5 bases, 9 bases remained unmatched. CDR1 and CDR2 (germline): LNHNV, YYDKDF (reference sequence). Here the CDR3 reads CATSREPGLAGGALETQYF. In DNA, the CDR3 is TGTGCCACCAGCAGAGAACCGGGACTAGCGGGAGGGGCTCTGGAGACCCAGTACTTC.

This clone came up once. The chain recombines TRBV7-9 with TRBJ1-2; 7 positions match TRBD1. V shed 5 bases, J shed 2 bases, and the junction held 5 bases outside the gene matches. This CDR3 region has 14 residues. Germline V CDR1 and CDR2: SEHNR, FQNEAQ (reference sequence). CDR3 amino acids: CASSRGQANYGYTF. CDR3 nucleotide sequence: TGTGCCAGCAGCCGCGGACAGGCAAACTATGGCTACACCTTC.

V and J are TRBV5-4 and TRBJ2-2, with a weak D call TRBD2 (6 bases). This CDR3 contains 15 residues. Germline V gives CDR1 SGHNT, CDR2 YYREEE (reference sequence). The V end was cut by 4 bases, the J end by 5 bases, with 15 bases between. The CDR3 DNA is TGTGCCAGCAGCACGGGACTCCGGAGGACCGGGGAGCTGTTTTTT. Encoded protein: CASSTGLRRTGELFF.

The genes are TRBV27 and TRBJ1-2; TRBD1 agrees at 7 bases. The CDR3 runs to 14 residues. After removal of 2 bases from V and 8 bases from J, the junction contained 8 bases not matched to a gene. The germline V gene encodes CDR1 MNHEY and CDR2 SMNVEV (reference sequence). This CDR3 is CASSLSPTGNGYTF. Here the CDR3 DNA reads TGTGCCAGCAGTTTAAGCCCGACAGGGAACGGCTACACCTTC.

This clone was counted a single time. CDR3 in amino acids: CASSLARRNTEAFF. The CDR3 bases are TGTGCCAGCAGCTTAGCCCGCAGGAACACTGAAGCTTTCTTT. J is TRBJ1-1 and V is TRBV13; D not certain. Trimming stripped 1 base from V and 1 base from J, with 7 bases between. This CDR3 is 14 amino acids long. Germline V gene data show CDR1 as PRHDT and CDR2 as FYEKMQ (reference sequence).

This sequence joins TRBV5-1 and TRBJ2-1; no clear D. The CDR3 extends over 15 amino acids. Germline V gives CDR1 SGHRS, CDR2 YFSETQ. V shed 1 base and J shed 3 bases, with 11 bases lying between them. The DNA of the CDR3 is TGCGCCAGCAGCTTGATTGGCGGATACTACAATGAGCAGTTCTTC. It is translated as CASSLIGGYYNEQFF.

This clone has a single count. V usage is TRBV18 and J usage is TRBJ1-4; D is ambiguous. The CDR3 has 18 residues. Trimming stripped 2 bases from V and 7 bases from J, with 23 bases between. Germline CDR1 KGHSH, CDR2 LQKENI. This CDR3 is CASSPIVLETPKGEKLFF. The CDR3 DNA follows: TGTGCCAGCTCACCAATTGTCTTGGAGACCCCAAAAGGTGAAAAACTGTTTTTT.

The V gene is TRBV9, the J gene TRBJ2-1; TRBD2 agrees at 7 bases. This CDR3 contains 14 residues. Germline V CDR1 and CDR2: SGDLS, YYNGEE. V lost 0 bases, J lost 7 bases, and 4 bases stayed unmatched. CDR3 bases: TGTGCCAGCAGCGTAGTAGCGGGTTTAAATGAGCAGTTCTTC. It yields the protein CASSVVAGLNEQFF.

This clone was detected a few times. The CDR3 coding sequence is TGTGCCAGCAGCTACTGGGAGAACAGGGGGCATGAAAAACTGTTTTTT. This encodes CASSYWENRGHEKLFF. The gene calls are TRBV4-2 and TRBJ1-4, with 9 bases that match TRBD1. The V and J ends lost 5 bases and 6 bases, in that order; junction bases with no gene match: 10. Germline V lookup: CDR1 LGHNA, CDR2 YNFKEQ. The CDR3 sequence is 16 residues long.

The rearrangement joins TRBV11-2 to TRBJ2-2; possible D gene TRBD2, 5 bases. This CDR3 comprises 15 residues. Trimming took 5 bases from V and 4 from J, leaving 14 bases between them. Germline values: CDR1 SGHAT, CDR2 FQNNGV. The CDR3, as DNA: TGTGCCAGCAGCGGCCCTAAAGCGGTCACCGGGGAGCTGTTTTTT. Amino acid sequence: CASSGPKAVTGELFF. The variable domain in full, completed from reference TRBV11-2 and TRBJ2-2, reads EAGVAQSPRYKIIEKRQSVAFWCNPISGHATLYWYQQILGQGPKLLIQFQNNGVVDDSQLPKDRFSAERLKGVDSTLKIQPAKLEDSAVYLCASSGPKAVTGELFFGEGSRLTVL.

The chain recombines TRBV6-1 with TRBJ2-7, with a tentative D call TRBD1 (6 bases). The V and J ends lost 4 bases and 9 bases respectively, with 13 bases between them. CDR1 is MNHNS, CDR2 SASEGT, per germline. CDR3 length: 12 amino acids. CDR3 coding DNA: TGTGCCAGCAGTGGAAACAGGGAAGGGCAGTACTTC. The encoded protein is CASSGNREGQYF.

This clone was recorded only once. This chain's CDR3 is CATSRDPPSSTDTQYF. The CDR3 DNA sequence: TGTGCCACCAGCAGAGATCCGCCGAGCTCCACAGATACGCAGTATTTT. This chain joins TRBV15 and TRBJ2-3; the D is unclear. This CDR3 spans 16 amino acids. From germline, CDR1 is LNHNV and CDR2 YYDKDF (reference sequence). Deletions cut 0 bases from V and 2 bases from J, with 12 bases between.

The chain couples TRBV6-5 to TRBJ2-3, with TRBD1 matching over 10 bases. The CDR3 consists of 15 residues. The V and J ends lost 7 bases and 1 base, in that order; junction bases with no gene match: 5. The germline CDR1 and CDR2 sequences are MNHEY and SVGAGI. The CDR3 sequence is CASKTGTGGTDTQYF. Here the CDR3 DNA reads TGTGCCAGCAAAACCGGGACAGGGGGCACAGATACGCAGTATTTT.

The chain recombines TRBV5-1 with TRBJ1-2, with D perhaps matching TRBD1 (5 bases). V was pared by 0 bases and J by 0 bases, with 15 bases between. Germline V CDR1 and CDR2: SGHRS, YFSETQ. The CDR3 totals 17 residues. The CDR3 protein is CASSLEGIPESNYGYTF. CDR3 DNA: TGCGCCAGCAGCTTGGAGGGGATCCCTGAATCTAACTATGGCTACACCTTC.

V and J are TRBV5-1 and TRBJ1-1; the D gene is possibly TRBD1 (6 bases). The CDR3 spans 15 residues. Looked up from germline, CDR1 is SGHRS and CDR2 is YFSETQ. V lost 4 bases, J lost 1 base, and 14 bases lay in between. The CDR3 region is CASSPEGTPNTEAFF. DNA of the CDR3: TGCGCCAGCAGCCCAGAAGGGACACCGAACACTGAAGCTTTCTTT.

The J gene is TRBJ2-5, the V gene TRBV28, with 8 bases lining up with TRBD2. The CDR3 is made up of 15 amino acids. Germline V gene lookup returns CDR1 MDHEN and CDR2 SYDVKM. After removal of 7 bases from V and 5 bases from J, the junction contained 12 bases not matched to a gene. The CDR3 loop reads CASNPGLAEGETQYF. In nucleotides, the CDR3 is TGTGCCAGCAACCCCGGACTAGCTGAGGGGGAGACCCAGTACTTC.

DNA of the CDR3: TGTGCCAGTAGTATGATTAATCTACCAGATACGCAGTATTTT. Its translation is CASSMINLPDTQYF. The chain links TRBV19 to TRBJ2-3; D not certain. V lost 3 bases, J lost 4 bases, and 11 bases lay in between. CDR3 length equals 14 residues. CDR1 LNHDA and CDR2 SQIVND come from the germline V gene (reference sequence).

The chain carries TRBV5-1 and TRBJ2-3; 9 nucleotides align to TRBD2. CDR3 length: 18 residues. Looked up from germline, CDR1 is SGHRS and CDR2 is YFSETQ. The V and J ends lost 0 bases and 1 base, in that order; junction bases with no gene match: 9. The CDR3 coding sequence is TGCGCCAGCAGCTTGGTTGGCGGAGCGGGGGGACGCACAGATACGCAGTATTTT. Protein product: CASSLVGGAGGRTDTQYF.

V and J are TRBV7-3 and TRBJ2-2; 8 bases are shared with TRBD1. CDR1 and CDR2 from the germline V gene are SGHTA and FQGTGA. Unmatched junction bases numbered 8, after V lost 6 bases and J lost 5 bases. The CDR3 runs to 15 residues. The CDR3 nucleotides are TGTGCCAGCAGTCGGACAGGGTGGGGTACCGGGGAGCTGTTTTTT. It yields the protein CASSRTGWGTGELFF.

This rearrangement joins TRBV23-1 to TRBJ1-2; no reliable D call. TRBV23-1 belongs to the ORF category, with a function that is uncertain. The CDR3 runs to 13 residues. Trimming stripped 2 bases from V and 1 base from J, with 5 bases between. CDR3 loop: CASSQAGNYGYTF. The CDR3, as DNA: TGCGCCAGCAGTCAAGCCGGTAACTATGGCTACACCTTC.

The chain has TRBV30 and TRBJ2-7; unclear D gene. With 0 bases removed from V and 2 bases from J, the gap between germline ends came to 8 bases. This CDR3 spans 13 amino acids. Germline V gene sequence: CDR1 GTSNPN, CDR2 SVGIG (reference sequence). The CDR3 DNA sequence: TGTGCCTGGAGTGTTGGAGTAACCTACGAGCAGTACTTC. Residues: CAWSVGVTYEQYF. The full variable domain, completed using reference TRBV30 and TRBJ2-7, is SQTIHQWPATLVQPVGSPLSLECTVEGTSNPNLYWYRQAAGRGLQLLFYSVGIGQISSEVPQNLSASRPQDRQFILSSKKLLLSDSGFYLCAWSVGVTYEQYFGPGTRLTVT.